The present T cell receptor beta chain was sequenced within a study of T cell repertoires in cytomegalovirus infection. Overall study: Recently identified HLA-C-restricted CMV epitopes and well-studied HLA-B-restricted CMV epitopes were used by the study. Public TCR beta signatures provided an indication of both CMV infection and a matching HLA type.

Study observations and caveats: HLA-C-restricted CMV clonotypes gave the most frequent clonotype in two of eight donors.

MiXCR, applied by TCRdb to the reads, yields one record per CDR3 protein. The profile shows 370,000 or so distinct CDR3 sequences, roughly 34% of them singletons. A few counts support this clonotype. Its antigen is unknown. The CDR3 totals 14 residues. Losses at the gene ends were 5 bases for V and 4 bases for J; bases not matched to a gene: 6. Germline CDR1 SGHVS, CDR2 FQNEAQ. Sequenced material: cultured PBMCs, taken from culture after CMV antigen stimulation. The genes are TRBV7-8 and TRBJ2-5; 8 bases agree with TRBD2. This receptor was identified in a human donor in good health (CMV status not recorded). Some clones in this sample may be carry-over from other donors' samples. The CDR3 region has the DNA TGTGCCAGCAGCCCGACTAGCGTCGGAGAGACCCAGTACTTC. Translation: CASSPTSVGETQYF.